This T cell receptor (beta chain) emerged from a study of T cells in Graves' hyperthyroidism and ophthalmopathy. Notes on the study in general: Ophthalmopathy and stable hyperthyroidism were separated by a 13 V-J model. Most clonotypes that expanded in the thyroid above 0.001 also showed up in blood.

Remarks on this clonotype: What it binds is unknown.

RNA transcripts were the template for amplifying TCR beta CDR3 regions. RT-PCR in the first round (using the HTBI primer set) targeted the TCR CDR3. TCRdb analysed the multiplex PCR reads with MiXCR anew, one entry per CDR3 protein. Here the sample spans around 600,000 distinct CDR3 sequences, 45% being singletons. V was shortened by 3 bases and J by 7 bases, with 12 bases between the two germline ends. Germline CDR1 is SQVTM and CDR2 is ANQGSEA. This CDR3 region has 13 residues. Exclusions: uncontrolled infection, other autoimmune disease, pregnancy, lactation. Orbital computed tomography and thyroid ultrasound, together with serum TRAb and thyroxine and clinical symptoms, were used for diagnoses.

Specimen: peripheral blood or thyroid tissue (not recorded which). The chain recombines TRBV29-1 with TRBJ1-4; perhaps TRBD1 as D (5 bases). This receptor was obtained from an adult man with Graves' disease, either hyperthyroidism or ophthalmopathy (not recorded which). Written as DNA, the CDR3 is TGCAGCGTTGACTTGGGGGGAGGTGAAAAACTGTTTTTT. It yields the protein CSVDLGGGEKLFF.